This T cell receptor (beta chain) was recovered during a study of T-cell memory formation after mild COVID-19. From the 5' RACE reads, TCRdb called clonotypes with MiXCR, one entry per CDR3 protein. The table lists 30,000 to 40,000 distinct CDR3 sequences, 9.5% to 12% of them singletons. The CDR3 is 14 residues long. The V gene's germline CDR1 is KGHSH and CDR2 LQKENI. Regarding the study as a whole: Certain responding clones were present in pre-infection memory, suggesting participation of cross-reactive memory.

Remarks on this clonotype: As yet, its antigen is unknown. Given a much more abundant clone one base away, this may be a read error.

The TCR originated in a man in his late teens or twenties who had mild COVID-19 (a few samples of this study predate the infection). Cell type and time point are not known. The sequenced material came from PBMCs or a T cell subset sorted from them (not recorded which). The gene calls are TRBV18 and TRBJ2-3; D is undetermined. CDR3 coding DNA: TGTGCCGGCTCACCCGTCCTTTCCGGGGATACGCAGTATTTT. This translates into CAGSPVLSGDTQYF. Full variable domain (remainder filled in from reference TRBV18 and TRBJ2-3): NAGVMQNPRHLVRRRGQEARLRCSPMKGHSHVYWYRQLPEEGLKFMVYLQKENIIDESGMPKERFSAEFPKEGPSILRIQQVVRGDSAAYFCAGSPVLSGDTQYFGPGTRLTVL.